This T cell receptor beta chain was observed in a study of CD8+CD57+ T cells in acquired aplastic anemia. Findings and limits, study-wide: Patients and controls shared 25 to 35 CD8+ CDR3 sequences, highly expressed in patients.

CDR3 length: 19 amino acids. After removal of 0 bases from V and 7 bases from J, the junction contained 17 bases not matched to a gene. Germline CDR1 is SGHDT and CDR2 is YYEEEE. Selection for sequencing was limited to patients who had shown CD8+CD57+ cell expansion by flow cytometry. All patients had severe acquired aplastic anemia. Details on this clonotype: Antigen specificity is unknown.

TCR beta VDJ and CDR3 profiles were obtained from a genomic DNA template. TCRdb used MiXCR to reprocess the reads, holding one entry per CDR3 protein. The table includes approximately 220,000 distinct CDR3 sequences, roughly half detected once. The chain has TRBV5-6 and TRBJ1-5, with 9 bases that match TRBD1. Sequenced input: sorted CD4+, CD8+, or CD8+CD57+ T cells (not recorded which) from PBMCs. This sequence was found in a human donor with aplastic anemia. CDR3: CASSLDLYGTGLFSQPQHF. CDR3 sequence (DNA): TGTGCCAGCAGCTTGGATCTTTACGGGACAGGGCTTTTCAGCCAGCCCCAGCATTTT.